These 18 T cell receptor beta chains were sequenced from one sample in a study of T-cell reconstitution after alpha-beta-depleted transplantation in children. Unique molecular identifiers were used to barcode this TCRbeta library. TCRdb recomputed calls from the PCR reads with MiXCR, one row per CDR3 protein. Of roughly 500,000 distinct CDR3 sequences listed, approximately 32% are singletons. This specimen consisted of PBMCs from the stem cell graft donor, obtained from the stem cell graft. The receptors were sampled from a human donor who donated a stem cell graft to a child with aplastic anemia.

This clonotype was counted between two and nine times. The CDR3 DNA reads as TGTGCCAGCAGTTTGCCTCTACTAGATACGCAGTATTTT. It is translated as CASSLPLLDTQYF. The rearrangement links TRBV12-3 or TRBV12-4 to TRBJ2-3; no definite D call. V was cut by 3 bases and J by 5 bases, with 9 bases left in between. The CDR3 consists of 13 residues.

The chain uses TRBV6-5 and TRBJ1-1; a possible D gene is TRBD1 (5 bases). Deletions cut 0 bases from V and 4 bases from J, with 21 bases between. The CDR3 runs 18 residues. Germline-derived CDR1 and CDR2 are MNHEY and SVGAGI. DNA of the CDR3: TGTGCCAGCAGTTACTCGAACTCCAATGGGGGAACGAGCACTGAAGCTTTCTTT. Translating gives CASSYSNSNGGTSTEAFF.

The CDR3: CASSPEIRDTIYF. The CDR3 nucleotides read TGTGCCAGCTCACCGGAGATTCGAGACACCATATATTTT. The chain joins TRBV18 to TRBJ1-3; no definite D call. The CDR3 covers 13 residues. V lost 3 bases and J 8 bases, leaving 11 bases between the germline ends. Germline V CDR1 and CDR2: KGHSH, LQKENI.

This clonotype has more than one count but fewer than ten. V gene TRBV6-5 combines with J gene TRBJ2-3; D possibly corresponds to TRBD2 (6 bases). V shed 2 bases and J shed 2 bases, with 11 bases lying between them. This CDR3 spans 15 amino acids. CDR1 and CDR2 from the germline V gene are MNHEY and SVGAGI. CDR3 sequence reads: CASSYRGTVTDTQYF. For the CDR3, the DNA is TGTGCCAGCAGTTACCGGGGGACGGTCACAGATACGCAGTATTTT.

This chain links TRBV9 with TRBJ2-1; TRBD2 agrees at 8 bases. Germline values: CDR1 SGDLS, CDR2 YYNGEE. J gave up 12 bases and V 0 bases, and 11 bases lay outside the gene matches. The CDR3 is 15 amino acids. CDR3 sequence (DNA): TGTGCCAGCAGCGTAGAGGGGGGTAGCGGGGAGCCGCAGTTCTTC. Its protein is CASSVEGGSGEPQFF.

V usage is TRBV15 and J usage is TRBJ2-1, with TRBD1 matching over 11 bases. J gave up 8 bases and V 5 bases, and 8 bases lay outside the gene matches. CDR1 and CDR2 from the germline V gene are LNHNV and YYDKDF (reference sequence). CDR3 length equals 15 residues. CDR3 in amino acids: CATSPGTGGFYEQFF. The CDR3 region has the DNA TGTGCCACCAGCCCCGGGACAGGGGGTTTCTATGAGCAGTTCTTC.

This sequence joins TRBV29-1 and TRBJ2-6; D unresolved. V was shortened by 4 bases and J by 1 base, with 8 bases between the two germline ends. CDR1 and CDR2 (germline): SQVTM, ANQGSEA. This CDR3 spans 14 amino acids. CDR3 in amino acids: CSVVPLSGANVLTF. The DNA of the CDR3 is TGCAGCGTTGTTCCCTTATCTGGGGCCAACGTCCTGACTTTC.

The J gene is TRBJ2-2, the V gene TRBV28; a weak D match, TRBD1 (6 bases). The germline V and J ends were trimmed by 2 bases and 5 bases, with 9 bases remaining between them. CDR3 size: 14 residues. CDR1 MDHEN and CDR2 SYDVKM come from the germline V gene. Here the CDR3 reads CASSLGGQTGELFF. The CDR3 nucleotides are TGTGCCAGCAGTTTAGGGGGCCAAACCGGGGAGCTGTTTTTT.

This clonotype showed up just a few times. The chain carries TRBV28 and TRBJ1-5; D remains unclear. The ends were cut back, 4 bases at V and 8 bases at J, with 6 bases in the middle. The CDR3 is 11 residues long. In germline, CDR1 is MDHEN, CDR2 SYDVKM. CDR3 nucleotide sequence: TGTGCCAGCAGTTCCGGGGAGCCCCAGCATTTT. Residues: CASSSGEPQHF.

The chain couples TRBV5-6 to TRBJ2-7, with D possibly TRBD2 on 5 matching bases. The CDR3 is 14 amino acids. V gave up 0 bases and J gave up 7 bases, with 14 bases separating them. Germline CDR1 is SGHDT and CDR2 is YYEEEE. The CDR3 region is CASSLDLNREEQYV. CDR3 bases: TGTGCCAGCAGCTTGGATCTGAACCGGGAAGAGCAGTACGTC.

CDR3 coding DNA: TGTGCCAGCAGACTGACAGGCGTTAACACTGAAGCTTTCTTT. It codes for CASRLTGVNTEAFF. The genes are TRBV14 and TRBJ1-1, with D possibly being TRBD1 (6 bases). This CDR3 is built from 14 residues. Trimming took 6 bases from V and 2 from J, leaving 13 bases between them. Germline V gene lookup returns CDR1 SGHDN and CDR2 FVKESK. The full variable domain, with the rest looked up from reference TRBV14 and TRBJ1-1, is EAGVTQFPSHSVIEKGQTVTLRCDPISGHDNLYWYRRVMGKEIKFLLHFVKESKQDESGMPNNRFLAERTGGTYSTLKVQPAELEDSGVYFCASRLTGVNTEAFFGQGTRLTVV.

This chain connects TRBV5-1 to TRBJ1-1, with a tentative D call TRBD1 (6 bases). There are 14 residues in the CDR3. Germline-derived CDR1 and CDR2 are SGHRS and YFSETQ. V was trimmed by 5 bases and J by 0 bases, leaving 11 bases between them. CDR3 in amino acids: CASRIQGLNTEAFF. CDR3 nucleotides: TGCGCCAGCAGGATACAGGGCTTGAACACTGAAGCTTTCTTT. Full variable domain (rest looked up from reference TRBV5-1 and TRBJ1-1): KAGVTQTPRYLIKTRGQQVTLSCSPISGHRSVSWYQQTPGQGLQFLFEYFSETQRNKGNFPGRFSGRQFSNSRSEMNVSTLELGDSALYLCASRIQGLNTEAFFGQGTRLTVV.

The chain couples TRBV14 to TRBJ2-3; D is ambiguous. The CDR3 extends over 15 amino acids. In germline, CDR1 is SGHDN, CDR2 FVKESK. Trimming pared 4 bases from V and 0 bases from J, leaving 11 bases between. The CDR3 DNA reads as TGTGCCAGCAGCCCCTGGCCAACTAGCACAGATACGCAGTATTTT. It is translated as CASSPWPTSTDTQYF.

In nucleotides, the CDR3 is TGTGCCAGCAGAGAAACAGGACTCAATCAGCCCCAGCATTTT. Amino acids: CASRETGLNQPQHF. The chain joins TRBV6-1 to TRBJ1-5; D is possibly TRBD1 (5 bases). The V gene's germline CDR1 is MNHNS and CDR2 SASEGT. The CDR3 runs 14 residues. The ends were cut back, 6 bases at V and 3 bases at J, with 12 bases in the middle.

This clonotype was counted a few times. The chain links TRBV28 to TRBJ2-5; a weak D match, TRBD2 (6 bases). The V end was cut by 5 bases, the J end by 4 bases, with 14 bases between. Germline loops: CDR1 MDHEN, CDR2 SYDVKM. The CDR3 spans 14 residues. The CDR3 nucleotides read TGTGCCAGCAGTCGGGGGTCTCGACCAGAGACCCAGTACTTC. It encodes CASSRGSRPETQYF.

This clonotype was counted at least ten times. V and J are TRBV20-1 and TRBJ2-1; D is ambiguous. The V gene lost 7 bases and the J gene lost 5 bases, with 3 bases spanning the gap. Per the germline V gene, CDR1 is DFQATT and CDR2 is SNEGSKA (reference sequence). The CDR3 has 9 amino acids. CDR3 amino acids: CSVDNEQFF. DNA for the CDR3: TGCAGTGTCGACAATGAGCAGTTCTTC.

The V gene is TRBV2, the J gene TRBJ2-5; the D is unclear. The CDR3 runs 14 residues. Germline V gives CDR1 SNHLY, CDR2 FYNNEI. Between the trimmed V and J ends, which lost 0 bases and 4 bases, there was a span of 9 bases. Here the CDR3 reads CASSEAGIGETQYF. Here the CDR3 DNA reads TGTGCCAGCAGTGAAGCTGGGATTGGAGAGACCCAGTACTTC.

This clonotype was counted between two and nine times. The V and J genes are TRBV7-9 and TRBJ2-7; D may be TRBD2 (6 bases). This CDR3 has 14 amino acids. The V end lost 1 base, the J end lost 4 bases, and 11 bases lay between the germline ends. Germline V gene lookup returns CDR1 SEHNR and CDR2 FQNEAQ (reference sequence). CDR3 coding DNA: TGTGCCAGCAGCTTAGGTGGTAGCGGTTACGAGCAGTACTTC. This codes for CASSLGGSGYEQYF. Combining the CDR3 with reference TRBV7-9 and TRBJ2-7 gives the whole variable domain DTGVSQNPRHKITKRGQNVTFRCDPISEHNRLYWYRQTLGQGPEFLTYFQNEAQLEKSRLLSDRFSAERPKGSFSTLEIQRTEQGDSAMYLCASSLGGSGYEQYFGPGTRLTVT.